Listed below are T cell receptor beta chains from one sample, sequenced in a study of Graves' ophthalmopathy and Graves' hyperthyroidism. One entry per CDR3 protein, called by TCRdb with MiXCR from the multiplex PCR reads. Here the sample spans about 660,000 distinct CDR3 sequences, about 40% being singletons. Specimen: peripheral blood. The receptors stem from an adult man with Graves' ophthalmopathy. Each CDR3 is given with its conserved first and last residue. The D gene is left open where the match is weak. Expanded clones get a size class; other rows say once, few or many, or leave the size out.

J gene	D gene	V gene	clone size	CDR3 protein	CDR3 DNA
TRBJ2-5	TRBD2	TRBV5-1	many	CASSLRASGQETQYF	TGCGCCAGCAGCTTGAGGGCTAGCGGGCAAGAGACCCAGTACTTC
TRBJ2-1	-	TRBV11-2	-	CASRGDASSYNEQFF	TGTGCCAGCAGGGGGGACGCCAGCTCCTACAATGAGCAGTTCTTC
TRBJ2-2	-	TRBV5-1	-	CASTGDTGELFF	TGCGCCAGCACCGGAGACACCGGGGAGCTGTTTTTT
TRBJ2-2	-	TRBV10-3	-	CAISLGRRPDTGELFF	TGTGCCATCAGTTTGGGGAGAAGGCCTGACACCGGGGAGCTGTTTTTT
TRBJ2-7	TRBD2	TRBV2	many	CASSTPLLAGGGYEQYF	TGTGCCAGCAGCACACCCCTCCTAGCGGGAGGAGGATACGAGCAGTACTTC
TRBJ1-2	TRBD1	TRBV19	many	CASSIRQGYYGYTF	TGTGCCAGTAGTATCAGACAGGGGTACTATGGCTACACCTTC
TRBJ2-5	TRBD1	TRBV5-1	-	CASSLQGTGSETQYF	TGTGCCAGCAGCTTGCAAGGGACAGGGTCTGAGACCCAGTACTTC
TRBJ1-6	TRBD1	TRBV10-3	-	CAIRPGTGRSPLHF	TGTGCCATAAGGCCGGGGACAGGGAGGTCACCCCTCCACTTT
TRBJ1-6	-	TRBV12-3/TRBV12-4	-	CASSLSGTDNSPLHF	TGTGCCAGCAGTTTATCGGGGACGGACAATTCACCCCTCCACTTT
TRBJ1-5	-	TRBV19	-	CASSVVGYNQPQHF	TGTGCCAGTAGTGTAGTGGGATACAATCAGCCCCAGCATTTT
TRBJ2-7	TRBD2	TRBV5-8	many	CASSGTSGSWEQYF	TGTGCCAGCAGCGGGACTAGCGGGAGTTGGGAGCAGTACTTC
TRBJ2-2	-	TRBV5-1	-	CASSKGTYTGELFF	TGTGCCAGCAGCAAAGGGACATACACCGGGGAGCTGTTTTTT
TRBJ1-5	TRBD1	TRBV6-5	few	CASSISGGQPQHF	TGTGCCAGCAGTATATCAGGGGGGCAGCCCCAGCATTTT
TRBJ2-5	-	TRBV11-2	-	CASSSTETLRETQYF	TGTGCCAGCAGCTCAACGGAGACCCTCAGGGAGACCCAGTACTTC
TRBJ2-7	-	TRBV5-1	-	CASVSEGGSRREQYF	TGCGCCAGCGTCTCCGAGGGGGGAAGTCGTCGCGAGCAGTACTTC
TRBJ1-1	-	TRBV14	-	CASSQEVGESEAFF	TGTGCCAGCAGCCAAGAGGTGGGGGAGTCAGAAGCTTTCTTT
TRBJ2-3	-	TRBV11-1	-	CASSLFMVADTQYF	TGTGCCAGCAGCTTATTCATGGTAGCAGATACGCAGTATTTT
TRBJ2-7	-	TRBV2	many	CASSELRDEQYF	TGTGCCAGCAGTGAATTGAGGGACGAGCAGTACTTC
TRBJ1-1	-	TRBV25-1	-	CASVAGGTNTEAFF	TGTGCCAGCGTTGCCGGGGGCACGAACACTGAAGCTTTCTTT
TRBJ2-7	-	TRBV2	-	CASSDTGSLEYEQYF	TGTGCCAGCAGTGATACAGGGTCTTTAGAATACGAGCAGTACTTC
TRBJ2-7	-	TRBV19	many	CASSIGGGPYEQYF	TGTGCCAGTAGTATCGGAGGGGGACCCTACGAGCAGTACTTC
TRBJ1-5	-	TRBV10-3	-	CAISESKGLAEHF	TGTGCCATCAGTGAGTCGAAGGGACTGGCCGAGCATTTT
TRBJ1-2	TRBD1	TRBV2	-	CASRDRVHGYTF	TGTGCCAGCAGGGACAGGGTGCATGGCTACACCTTC
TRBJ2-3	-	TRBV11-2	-	CASSLTASTDTQYF	TGTGCCAGCAGCTTAACTGCGAGCACAGATACGCAGTATTTT
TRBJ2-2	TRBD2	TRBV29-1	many	CSVVPAGGKNTGELFF	TGCAGCGTTGTCCCAGCGGGGGGGAAAAACACCGGGGAGCTGTTTTTT
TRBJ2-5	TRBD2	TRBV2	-	CTSSERLAGETQYF	TGTACCAGCAGTGAAAGACTAGCGGGCGAGACCCAGTACTTC
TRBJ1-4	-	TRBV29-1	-	CSVDDSGVGWKLFF	TGCAGCGTTGATGACTCTGGGGTCGGATGGAAACTGTTTTTT
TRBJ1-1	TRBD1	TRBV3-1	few	CASSQGWTGDTEAFF	TGTGCCAGCAGCCAAGGATGGACAGGGGACACTGAAGCTTTCTTT
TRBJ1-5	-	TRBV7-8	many	CASSLTGHQPQHF	TGTGCCAGCAGCTTAACAGGTCATCAGCCCCAGCATTTT
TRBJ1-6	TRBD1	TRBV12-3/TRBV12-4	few	CASSTRTGLGLSSYNSPLHF	TGTGCCAGCAGTACGAGGACAGGGTTGGGATTGAGCTCCTATAATTCACCCCTCCACTTT
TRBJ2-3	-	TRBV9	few	CASSQADTQYF	TGTGCCAGCAGCCAGGCCGATACGCAGTATTTT
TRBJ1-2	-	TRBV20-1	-	CSAFASGSYGYTF	TGCAGTGCCTTCGCCAGCGGGAGCTATGGCTACACCTTC
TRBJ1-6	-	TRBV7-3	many	CASSQEEGDYNSPLHF	TGTGCCAGCAGCCAAGAGGAGGGGGATTATAATTCACCCCTCCACTTT
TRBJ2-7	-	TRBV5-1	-	CASSLDGTRYEQYF	TGCGCCAGCAGCCTGGACGGTACAAGGTACGAGCAGTACTTC
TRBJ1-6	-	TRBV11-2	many	CASSPQSNSPLHF	TGTGCCAGCAGCCCCCAGAGTAATTCACCCCTCCACTTT
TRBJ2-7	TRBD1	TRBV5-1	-	CASSQGQGIYEQYF	TGCGCCAGCAGCCAAGGACAGGGAATCTACGAGCAGTACTTC
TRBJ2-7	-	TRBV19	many	CASQPTAADEQYF	TGTGCCAGTCAACCGACCGCAGCGGACGAGCAGTACTTC
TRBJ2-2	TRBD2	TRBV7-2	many	CASSITSEAGGELFF	TGTGCCAGCAGCATCACTAGCGAAGCGGGCGGGGAGCTGTTTTTT
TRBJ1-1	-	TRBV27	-	CASTPRGLNTEAFF	TGTGCCAGCACCCCTCGGGGTCTGAACACCGAAGCTTTCTTT
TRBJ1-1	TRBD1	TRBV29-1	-	CSLWTGQTEAFF	TGCAGCCTCTGGACAGGGCAAACTGAAGCTTTCTTT
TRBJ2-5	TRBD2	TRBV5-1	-	CASSGGGAPSYETQYF	TGCGCCAGCAGCGGGGGAGGGGCGCCGAGTTACGAGACCCAGTACTTC
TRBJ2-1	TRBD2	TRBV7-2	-	CASSQRGRDNNEQFF	TGTGCCAGCTCTCAACGGGGGAGGGATAACAATGAGCAGTTCTTC
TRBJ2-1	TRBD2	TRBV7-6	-	CASSLGLAGALSSYNEQFF	TGTGCCAGCAGCCTCGGACTAGCGGGGGCCCTGAGCTCCTACAATGAGCAGTTCTTC
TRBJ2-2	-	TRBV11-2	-	CAGSFYRELFF	TGTGCCGGCAGCTTCTATAGGGAGCTGTTTTTT
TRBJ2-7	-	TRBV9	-	CASSVDPDNSYEQYF	TGTGCCAGCAGCGTAGATCCGGACAACTCCTACGAGCAGTACTTC
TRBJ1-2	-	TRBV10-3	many	CASGTRYYGYTF	TGTGCCAGCGGGACACGGTACTATGGCTACACCTTC
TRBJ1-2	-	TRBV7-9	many	CASSRGQAYGYTF	TGTGCCAGCAGCCGAGGACAAGCCTATGGCTACACCTTC
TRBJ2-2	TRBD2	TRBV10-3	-	CASSAYPIRAGGPTGELFF	TGTGCCAGCAGTGCCTACCCTATAAGGGCGGGGGGGCCCACCGGGGAGCTGTTTTTT
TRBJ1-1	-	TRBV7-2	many	CASSSGQLNTEAFF	TGTGCCAGCAGTTCCGGACAGCTAAACACTGAAGCTTTCTTT
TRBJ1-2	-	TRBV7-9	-	CASSDTTRGDGYTF	TGTGCCAGCAGCGACACTACCAGGGGCGACGGCTACACCTTC
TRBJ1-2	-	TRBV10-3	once	CAISVSGSNYGYTF	TGTGCCATCAGCGTATCAGGGTCTAACTATGGCTACACCTTC
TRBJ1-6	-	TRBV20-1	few	CSASGQGSSYNSPLHF	TGCAGTGCTAGTGGGCAGGGGAGCTCCTATAATTCACCCCTCCACTTT
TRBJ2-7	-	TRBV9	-	CASSVDQTYNEQYF	TGTGCCAGCAGCGTAGACCAGACCTACAATGAGCAGTACTTC
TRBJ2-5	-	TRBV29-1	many	CSVPQGRGRLETQYF	TGCAGCGTACCGCAGGGGAGGGGGCGACTTGAGACCCAGTACTTC
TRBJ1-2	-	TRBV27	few	CASSFSPMDYGYTF	TGTGCCAGCAGTTTTAGTCCTATGGACTATGGCTACACCTTC
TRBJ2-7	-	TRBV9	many	CASSGSGEKSLEQYF	TGTGCCAGCAGCGGGAGCGGAGAGAAGTCTCTCGAGCAGTACTTC
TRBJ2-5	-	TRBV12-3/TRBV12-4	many	CASRYRGEETQYF	TGTGCCAGCAGATATAGAGGGGAAGAGACCCAGTACTTC
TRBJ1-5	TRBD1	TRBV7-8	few	CASSPQQGPSNQPQHF	TGTGCCAGCAGCCCGCAACAGGGGCCGAGCAATCAGCCCCAGCATTTT
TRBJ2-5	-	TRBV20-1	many	CSASPRGQETQYF	TGCAGTGCTAGTCCCCGAGGGCAAGAGACCCAGTACTTC
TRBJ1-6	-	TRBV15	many	CATSRDEGENSPLHF	TGTGCCACCAGCAGAGATGAGGGCGAAAATTCACCCCTCCACTTT